A selection of T cell receptor beta chains follows, all from one sample in a study of blood T cells in healthy people across ages. TCRdb independently ran MiXCR on the 5' RACE reads; one entry per CDR3 protein. This sample yields more than 1,400,000 distinct CDR3 sequences, of which about 43% are seen a single time; roughly 8.2% belongs to the top ten. Sequenced input: blood. Receptor source: a woman between 18 and 29 years old in good health. The CDR3 runs from the conserved cysteine through the conserved F or W. D genes are given only for firm matches. Rows may omit the clone size; those that give it use once, few, many or a size class.

clone_size	v_call	cdr3_length	d_call	j_call	cdr3_nt	cdr3_aa
.	TRBV12-3/TRBV12-4	16	TRBD1	TRBJ2-3	TGTGCCAGCAGTTTAATCAGGGGGCAAGTGACAGATACGCAGTATTTT	CASSLIRGQVTDTQYF
.	TRBV10-3	14	TRBD2	TRBJ2-1	TGTGCCAGCCAGCGGGGTCGGGTGCACAATGAGCAGTTCTTC	CASQRGRVHNEQFF
many	TRBV4-2	14	.	TRBJ2-1	TGTGCCAGCAGCCAGGGGGGCCGGTACAATGAGCAGTTCTTC	CASSQGGRYNEQFF
.	TRBV7-9	16	TRBD2	TRBJ2-2	TGTGCCAGCAGCCAACTGGGACTAGCGAACACCGGGGAGCTGTTTTTT	CASSQLGLANTGELFF
few	TRBV20-1	12	TRBD1	TRBJ2-7	TGCAGTGCTGTCCGGGACAGCTACGAGCAGTACTTC	CSAVRDSYEQYF
.	TRBV4-1	14	.	TRBJ1-2	TGCGCCAGCAGCCCGAGGGACTATTCGAGTGGCTACACCTTC	CASSPRDYSSGYTF
few	TRBV9	18	TRBD2	TRBJ2-1	TGTGCCAGCAGCCCCCGATTGGCTAGCGGGGGGGGATACAATGAGCAGTTCTTC	CASSPRLASGGGYNEQFF
.	TRBV6-5	16	.	TRBJ2-7	TGTGCCAGCAGTTACTCCCAGACAGCAAGTGCCTACGAGCAGTACTTC	CASSYSQTASAYEQYF
.	TRBV12-5	17	.	TRBJ2-5	TGTGCTAGTGGTTTGGTCAGGGGCAATGGGGCACAAGAGACCCAGTACTTC	CASGLVRGNGAQETQYF
few	TRBV27	15	.	TRBJ1-6	TGTGCCAGCAGTCCTGACAGCTTCTATAATTCACCCCTCCACTTT	CASSPDSFYNSPLHF
.	TRBV5-1	13	.	TRBJ2-7	TGCGCCAGTCATGGACTGGTAGACTACGAGCAGTACTTC	CASHGLVDYEQYF
.	TRBV5-1	13	.	TRBJ1-1	TGCGCCAGCAGCCAGGGTCCGGAAACTGAAGCTTTCTTT	CASSQGPETEAFF
.	TRBV20-1	11	.	TRBJ2-7	TGCAGTGCCGTCTGGGGGACACAGCAGTACTTC	CSAVWGTQQYF
.	TRBV14	14	.	TRBJ1-1	TGTGCCAGCAGCCAAGACCGGACAGCCCTCGACGCTTTCTTT	CASSQDRTALDAFF
.	TRBV2	15	.	TRBJ1-5	TGTGCCAGCATTGTTCGGCCTGGTAGCAATCAGCCCCAGCATTTT	CASIVRPGSNQPQHF
few	TRBV7-9	15	.	TRBJ1-2	TGTGCCAGCAGCTTAAGTGGCGGCGAACACTATGGCTACACCTTC	CASSLSGGEHYGYTF
.	TRBV5-1	14	.	TRBJ1-1	TGCGCCAGCCCCTGGGAGACAATGAACACTGAAGCTTTCTTT	CASPWETMNTEAFF
few	TRBV3-1	19	TRBD2	TRBJ2-1	TGTGCCAGCAGCCAAGATCGGGCTAGCGGGGGTAGCTCCTACAATGAGCAGTTCTTC	CASSQDRASGGSSYNEQFF
.	TRBV11-2	15	.	TRBJ1-6	TGTGCCAGCAGCTTAGAGAGGCAGGGTAATTCACCCCTCCACTTT	CASSLERQGNSPLHF
.	TRBV20-1	18	TRBD2	TRBJ2-7	TGCAGTGCTAGGTCCACCCCGACTAGCGGGAGGGCCTTTTACGAGCAGTACTTC	CSARSTPTSGRAFYEQYF
few	TRBV27	13	.	TRBJ2-7	TGTGCCAGCAGCTCAGGGGACAACTACGAGCAGTACTTC	CASSSGDNYEQYF
.	TRBV7-2	14	TRBD2	TRBJ2-7	TGTGCCAGCAGCTACAAGCGGGAGCGGTCCGAGCAGTACTTC	CASSYKRERSEQYF
few	TRBV10-3	17	TRBD2	TRBJ2-5	TGTGCCATCACTTCAGGAAATAGCGGGGGGTTTAAAGAGACCCAGTACTTC	CAITSGNSGGFKETQYF
few	TRBV7-6	13	.	TRBJ1-5	TGTGCCAGCAGCTCAGCGGGGGGGCGGACCCAGCATTTT	CASSSAGGRTQHF
few	TRBV20-1	18	TRBD1	TRBJ2-1	TGCAGTGCTAGAGTTCCCGGGACAGGAGCTTTTTACGGCAATGAGCAGTTCTTC	CSARVPGTGAFYGNEQFF
many	TRBV7-2	13	.	TRBJ2-1	TGTGCCAGCAGCTTAGTTTTGGCGGGAGAGCAGTTCTTC	CASSLVLAGEQFF